Listed below are T cell receptor beta chains from one sample, sequenced in a study of human T cells and chemical hapten exposure. TCRdb re-derived calls from the RACE reads in MiXCR, one entry per CDR3 protein. Here the sample spans around 110,000 distinct CDR3 sequences, about 10% being singletons. The input for sequencing was whole blood, taken in connection with sensitization to the hapten diphenylcyclopropenone (DPC). Receptors were obtained from a woman aged 50 to 65 with alopecia areata. Some clones in this sample may be carry-over from other donors' samples. Each CDR3 is given with its conserved first and last residue. The order of the fields is D gene, V gene, clone size, J gene, CDR3 protein, CDR3 DNA. D genes are given only for firm matches. The size entry is marked missing in some rows and otherwise reads once, few, many or a size class.

>NA|TRBV7-8|NA|TRBJ1-5
CASSSGGEQPQHF
TGTGCCAGCAGCTCAGGAGGGGAGCAGCCCCAGCATTTT
>NA|TRBV10-3|few|TRBJ2-1
CAISESAANNEQFF
TGTGCCATCAGTGAGTCGGCAGCAAACAATGAGCAGTTCTTC
>NA|TRBV7-3|NA|TRBJ2-5
CASSPTGVSQETQYF
TGTGCCAGCAGCCCCACCGGAGTGAGCCAAGAGACCCAGTACTTC
>TRBD1|TRBV29-1|few|TRBJ1-2
CSVARDREGYTF
TGCAGCGTTGCCCGGGACAGGGAAGGGTACACCTTC
>NA|TRBV11-2|few|TRBJ1-1
CASKGGSPHRNTEAFF
TGTGCCAGCAAAGGTGGATCCCCCCACAGGAACACTGAAGCTTTCTTT
>NA|TRBV4-1|few|TRBJ2-4
CASSQPGVGNIQYF
TGCGCCAGCAGCCAACCAGGGGTGGGGAACATTCAGTACTTC
>NA|TRBV15|many|TRBJ2-6
CATSRDRAGANVLTF
TGTGCCACCAGCAGAGATCGGGCCGGGGCCAACGTCCTGACTTTC
>NA|TRBV19|NA|TRBJ2-7
CASSSGGFYEQYF
TGTGCCAGTAGTAGTGGGGGCTTCTACGAGCAGTACTTC
>TRBD2|TRBV29-1|NA|TRBJ2-5
CSVEEMPSGRHAETQYF
TGCAGCGTTGAAGAGATGCCTAGCGGGAGGCACGCAGAGACCCAGTACTTC
>NA|TRBV11-2|few|TRBJ1-5
CASSLGGPQPQHF
TGTGCCAGCAGCTTAGGGGGACCTCAGCCCCAGCATTTT
>NA|TRBV7-8|many|TRBJ1-1
CASSLDRNRGTEAFF
TGTGCCAGCAGCTTGGACAGAAACCGGGGCACTGAAGCTTTCTTT
>NA|TRBV20-1|many|TRBJ2-4
CSARDLGTAKNIQYF
TGCAGTGCTAGAGATCTTGGGACGGCCAAAAACATTCAGTACTTC
>TRBD2|TRBV7-2|few|TRBJ2-3
CASSQVGSGVTTDTQYF
TGTGCCAGCAGCCAAGTGGGTAGCGGGGTGACGACAGATACGCAGTATTTT
>NA|TRBV10-3|few|TRBJ2-4
CAISGGPEEIQYF
TGTGCCATCAGTGGTGGGCCCGAGGAAATTCAGTACTTC
>TRBD1|TRBV6-5|NA|TRBJ1-2
CASSLLRQGASGYTF
TGTGCCAGCAGCTTACTTAGACAGGGGGCGAGTGGCTACACCTTC
>NA|TRBV12-3/TRBV12-4|few|TRBJ2-1
CASSLGPQNEQFF
TGTGCCAGCAGTTTGGGACCCCAGAATGAGCAGTTCTTC
>NA|TRBV5-8|many|TRBJ2-2
CASSLQGPNTGELFF
TGTGCCAGCAGCTTGCAGGGGCCGAACACCGGGGAGCTGTTTTTT
>NA|TRBV20-1|NA|TRBJ2-5
CSARLDAATQYF
TGCAGTGCTCGCCTAGATGCGGCGACCCAGTACTTC
>TRBD2|TRBV5-1|NA|TRBJ2-1
CASSYGAGGEQFF
TGCGCCAGCAGCTATGGTGCGGGGGGTGAGCAGTTCTTC
>NA|TRBV7-8|many|TRBJ2-3
CASSDDRGTDTQYF
TGTGCCAGCAGCGACGACAGAGGCACAGATACGCAGTATTTT
>NA|TRBV14|many|TRBJ2-2
CASSPRAGTGELFF
TGTGCCAGCAGCCCCAGGGCGGGGACCGGGGAGCTGTTTTTT
>NA|TRBV2|few|TRBJ2-4
CASRDGRPLAKNIQYF
TGTGCCAGCAGGGACGGGCGGCCGTTAGCCAAAAACATTCAGTACTTC
>NA|TRBV6-5|few|TRBJ1-5
CASSSFANQPQHF
TGTGCCAGCAGTTCTTTTGCCAATCAGCCCCAGCATTTT
>NA|TRBV20-1|NA|TRBJ2-7
CSSRRGDYSYEQYF
TGCAGCTCCCGGAGGGGGGACTACTCCTACGAGCAGTACTTC
>TRBD1|TRBV5-4|NA|TRBJ1-6
CASSLGDRNSPLHF
TGTGCCAGCAGCTTGGGGGACAGAAATTCACCCCTCCACTTT
>NA|TRBV14|many|TRBJ1-1
CASSQEVRPGRNRGTEAFF
TGTGCCAGCAGCCAAGAAGTGCGTCCCGGGAGAAACCGGGGCACTGAAGCTTTCTTT
>TRBD1|TRBV7-2|many|TRBJ2-3
CASSWGTGLADTQYF
TGTGCCAGCAGCTGGGGGACAGGGCTCGCAGATACGCAGTATTTT
>TRBD1|TRBV29-1|few|TRBJ1-1
CSVERRTGGPEAFF
TGCAGCGTTGAAAGGCGTACAGGGGGCCCTGAAGCTTTCTTT
>NA|TRBV20-1|NA|TRBJ1-1
CSAAQSGTEAFF
TGCAGTGCCGCCCAGTCGGGCACTGAAGCTTTCTTT
>TRBD1|TRBV6-1|NA|TRBJ2-2
CASSEDHRGRKRTGELFF
TGTGCCAGCAGTGAGGACCACAGGGGGCGGAAAAGAACCGGGGAGCTGTTTTTT
>TRBD1|TRBV27|few|TRBJ1-6
CASSDGTGDPPLHF
TGTGCCAGCAGTGACGGGACAGGGGATCCACCCCTCCACTTT
>TRBD2|TRBV14|NA|TRBJ2-7
CASSQERGYEQYF
TGTGCCAGCAGCCAAGAGCGGGGGTACGAGCAGTACTTC
>NA|TRBV6-1|NA|TRBJ1-4
CASSEVQGINEKLFF
TGTGCCAGCAGTGAAGTTCAGGGAATTAATGAAAAACTGTTTTTT
>NA|TRBV7-8|NA|TRBJ2-1
CASSLFRDNNEQFF
TGTGCCAGCAGCTTATTCCGGGACAACAATGAGCAGTTCTTC
>NA|TRBV5-4|NA|TRBJ2-3
CASKTQGTDTQYF
TGTGCCAGCAAGACCCAGGGGACAGATACGCAGTATTTT
>TRBD1|TRBV20-1|NA|TRBJ2-2
CSAPPPGQSYTGELFF
TGCAGTGCCCCCCCCCCGGGACAGAGTTACACCGGGGAGCTGTTTTTT
>NA|TRBV20-1|many|TRBJ2-1
CSARETGSFLPNEQFF
TGCAGTGCTAGAGAGACGGGGTCGTTCCTGCCTAATGAGCAGTTCTTC
>NA|TRBV29-1|many|TRBJ2-7
CSARASGTLQYF
TGCAGCGCCCGGGCCTCCGGGACCTTGCAGTACTTC
>NA|TRBV20-1|many|TRBJ2-3
CSPTSTDTQYF
TGCAGTCCGACGAGCACAGATACGCAGTATTTT
>NA|TRBV3-1|NA|TRBJ2-1
CASSSRTARFGEQFF
TGTGCCAGCAGCTCCAGGACAGCCCGTTTCGGTGAGCAGTTCTTC
>NA|TRBV27|many|TRBJ2-7
CASSFRGGYEQYF
TGTGCCAGCAGTTTCAGGGGGGGATACGAGCAGTACTTC
>NA|TRBV29-1|NA|TRBJ2-7
CSAGGMRSYEQYF
TGCAGCGCCGGCGGCATGCGCTCCTACGAGCAGTACTTC
>TRBD1|TRBV6-2/TRBV6-3|few|TRBJ1-1
CASRQGAREAFF
TGTGCCAGCAGACAGGGGGCCCGTGAAGCTTTCTTT
>TRBD1|TRBV10-3|NA|TRBJ2-5
CAISESTGEETQYF
TGTGCCATCAGTGAGTCTACAGGGGAAGAGACCCAGTACTTC
>NA|TRBV6-2/TRBV6-3|many|TRBJ1-6
CASRLDSDDSPLHF
TGTGCCAGCAGATTGGACAGCGATGATTCACCCCTCCACTTT
>TRBD2|TRBV20-1|few|TRBJ2-7
CSATSLAGPREQYF
TGCAGTGCTACCTCGCTAGCGGGGCCGAGGGAGCAGTACTTC
>TRBD2|TRBV9|many|TRBJ2-7
CASSVAAAGVAEQYF
TGTGCCAGCAGCGTAGCGGCAGCGGGAGTGGCCGAGCAGTACTTC
>TRBD1|TRBV6-9|few|TRBJ1-1
CASSYELGGREEATEAFF
TGTGCCAGCAGTTATGAGTTAGGGGGCAGGGAGGAAGCCACTGAAGCTTTCTTT
>NA|TRBV6-1|few|TRBJ2-7
CASSWLYEQYF
TGTGCCAGCTCTTGGCTTTACGAGCAGTACTTC
>TRBD1|TRBV6-5|few|TRBJ2-1
CASSPRTGYLNEQFF
TGTGCCAGCAGTCCCCGGACAGGTTATCTCAATGAGCAGTTCTTC
>NA|TRBV2|few|TRBJ1-2
CASPAYGYTF
TGTGCCAGCCCGGCCTATGGCTACACCTTC